These 3 T cell receptor beta chains came from one sample sequenced in a study of PD-L1 blockade in urothelial cancer. Using immunoSEQ multiplex PCR, the repertoire was profiled, and TCRdb retains in-frame clones only, with some absent. The data show approximately 67,000 clones, with around 88% seen just once and just under 15% held by the top ten. Time point here: pretreatment peripheral blood. The sequences come from PBMCs, collected around atezolizumab (anti-PD-L1) treatment. The receptors come from a man between 60 and 70 years old with urothelial cancer.

The rearrangement uses TRBV7-2 and TRBJ2-5, with TRBD2 identical over 9 bases. The ends lost 2 bases at V and 1 base at J; junction bases unmatched: 14. Germline lookup yields CDR1 SGHTA and CDR2 FQGNSA. The CDR3 has 19 amino acids. CDR3 sequence (DNA): TGTGCCAGCAGCTTAAGGGGGGGGCCGGCTAGCGGGGCCCAAGAGACCCAGTACTTC. This gives the protein CASSLRGGPASGAQETQYF.

V is TRBV5-1 and J is TRBJ2-3; D is unclear. The germline V and J ends were trimmed by 0 bases and 1 base, with 9 bases remaining between them. The CDR3 length is 15 residues. From germline, CDR1 is SGHRS and CDR2 YFSETQ. In DNA form, the CDR3 reads TGCGCCAGCAGCTTGGCCCGGTCGGGCACAGATACGCAGTATTTT. This gives the protein CASSLARSGTDTQYF. Full variable domain (rest looked up from reference TRBV5-1 and TRBJ2-3): KAGVTQTPRYLIKTRGQQVTLSCSPISGHRSVSWYQQTPGQGLQFLFEYFSETQRNKGNFPGRFSGRQFSNSRSEMNVSTLELGDSALYLCASSLARSGTDTQYFGPGTRLTVL.

This chain joins TRBV19 and TRBJ1-5; no clear D gene. Germline assignment: CDR1 LNHDA and CDR2 SQIVND (reference sequence). V was clipped by 3 bases and J by 6 bases, with 6 bases between them. This CDR3 has 12 amino acids. CDR3 residues: CASSMEGQPQHF. CDR3 coding DNA: TGTGCCAGTAGTATGGAGGGTCAGCCCCAGCATTTT. The entire variable domain, with the rest obtained from reference TRBV19 and TRBJ1-5, is as follows: DGGITQSPKYLFRKEGQNVTLSCEQNLNHDAMYWYRQDPGQGLRLIYYSQIVNDFQKGDIAEGYSVSREKKESFPLTVTSAQKNPTAFYLCASSMEGQPQHFGDGTRLSIL.